What follows are 17 T cell receptor beta chains derived from one specimen sequenced in a study of blood T cell repertoires in COVID-19. Measured with immunoSEQ multiplex PCR; TCRdb has only the in-frame clones, and not every one. The repertoire has 150,000 to 200,000 clones, about 88% of them found once; the top ten carry less than 0.85%. Sequencing used PBMCs or T cells enriched from blood (not recorded which). The receptors were sampled from a woman younger than 35 who had recovered from COVID-19.

The chain combines TRBV30 with TRBJ2-5; 11 bases map to TRBD2. The CDR3 runs 16 residues. J lost 3 bases, V lost 2 bases, and 8 bases had no gene match. In germline, CDR1 is GTSNPN, CDR2 SVGIG (reference sequence). CDR3 protein: CAWSPPPTSGKETQYF. Here the CDR3 DNA reads TGTGCCTGGAGTCCTCCCCCGACTAGCGGGAAAGAGACCCAGTACTTC.

This clone was seen only once. The chain links TRBV9 to TRBJ2-7, with TRBD2 matching over 10 bases. Germline V gene lookup returns CDR1 SGDLS and CDR2 YYNGEE. V dropped 0 bases and J dropped 3; count of bases not matched to a gene: 6. The CDR3 is 16 residues long. The CDR3 spells CASSVAGTSDYYEQYF. Written as DNA, the CDR3 is TGTGCCAGCAGCGTAGCCGGGACTAGCGACTACTACGAGCAGTACTTC.

The chain has TRBV15 and TRBJ1-6; 7 bases line up with TRBD1. The V gene's germline CDR1 is LNHNV and CDR2 YYDKDF (reference sequence). The CDR3 extends over 16 amino acids. V gave up 4 bases and J gave up 10 bases; unmatched junction bases: 13. The CDR3 region has the DNA TGTGCCACCAGCACAAGACAGGGCCCTTCCCGCTCACCCCTCCACTTT. It translates to CATSTRQGPSRSPLHF.

This clone has a single count. The rearrangement joins TRBV9 to TRBJ2-3, with D possibly matching TRBD1 (6 bases). This CDR3 comprises 15 residues. V lost 2 bases, J lost 5 bases, and 15 bases lay in between. Germline loops: CDR1 SGDLS, CDR2 YYNGEE. This CDR3 is CASSVDHLGGDTQYF. DNA of the CDR3: TGTGCCAGCAGCGTTGACCACCTAGGGGGAGATACGCAGTATTTT. Full variable domain (rest looked up from reference TRBV9 and TRBJ2-3): DSGVTQTPKHLITATGQRVTLRCSPRSGDLSVYWYQQSLDQGLQFLIQYYNGEERAKGNILERFSAQQFPDLHSELNLSSLELGDSALYFCASSVDHLGGDTQYFGPGTRLTVL.

V usage is TRBV27 and J usage is TRBJ1-2; 9 bases line up with TRBD1. V shed 6 bases, J shed 8 bases, and the junction held 4 bases outside the gene matches. Germline V lookup: CDR1 MNHEY, CDR2 SMNVEV (reference sequence). The CDR3 covers 12 residues. CDR3 bases: TGTGCCAGCAGAGGGACAGGGACGGGCTACACCTTC. It specifies CASRGTGTGYTF.

In this sample, this clone turned up once. V gene TRBV27 combines with J gene TRBJ2-1; unclear D gene. The V and J ends lost 2 bases and 9 bases respectively, with 11 bases between them. Germline V gene lookup returns CDR1 MNHEY and CDR2 SMNVEV (reference sequence). The CDR3 covers 13 residues. The CDR3 DNA sequence: TGTGCCAGCAGTTTAGACCGCGGAGCTGAGCAGTTCTTC. As protein: CASSLDRGAEQFF.

The chain joins TRBV6-2 or TRBV6-3 to TRBJ2-7; perhaps TRBD2 as D (5 bases). The germline V gene encodes CDR1 MNHEY and CDR2 SVGEGT. The CDR3 consists of 15 residues. Trimming cost V 2 bases and J 3 bases, with 14 bases left between them. CDR3 residues: CASSYKVAIHYEQYF. The CDR3 DNA follows: TGTGCCAGCAGTTACAAGGTAGCGATTCACTACGAGCAGTACTTC.

The chain links TRBV10-3 to TRBJ1-1; D perhaps matches TRBD1 (5 bases). The germline gives CDR1 ENHRY, CDR2 SYGVKD. The length of the CDR3 is 13 residues. The V end was cut by 7 bases, the J end by 2 bases, with 11 bases between. This CDR3 is CAITGPKNTEAFF. As DNA, the CDR3 is TGTGCCATCACAGGGCCTAAAAACACTGAAGCTTTCTTT.

V usage is TRBV7-6 and J usage is TRBJ2-3; no clear D gene. The CDR3 consists of 12 residues. V was trimmed by 5 bases and J by 6 bases, leaving 9 bases between them. Per germline, CDR1 SGHVS and CDR2 FNYEAQ. DNA for the CDR3: TGTGCCAGCAGCCGAACCCAGGATACGCAGTATTTT. Translation gives CASSRTQDTQYF.

The chain couples TRBV19 to TRBJ1-4, with 8 positions matching TRBD1. This CDR3 region has 15 residues. The J segment lost 8 bases and the V segment lost 4 bases, leaving 9 bases of the junction unmatched. CDR1 and CDR2 (germline): LNHDA, SQIVND (reference sequence). CDR3 sequence: CASSKTGAVSEKLFF. For the CDR3, the DNA is TGTGCCAGTAGTAAGACAGGGGCGGTTAGCGAAAAACTGTTTTTT. Using reference TRBV19 and TRBJ1-4 for the parts outside the CDR3, the full variable domain is DGGITQSPKYLFRKEGQNVTLSCEQNLNHDAMYWYRQDPGQGLRLIYYSQIVNDFQKGDIAEGYSVSREKKESFPLTVTSAQKNPTAFYLCASSKTGAVSEKLFFGSGTQLSVL.

The chain joins TRBV5-6 to TRBJ1-2; D not resolved. The CDR3 is 13 residues long. Germline assignment: CDR1 SGHDT and CDR2 YYEEEE. V gave up 3 bases and J gave up 7 bases, with 13 bases separating them. CDR3 in DNA: TGTGCCAGCAGCTCTGCGCGGGGAGGTGGCTACACCTTC. It codes for CASSSARGGGYTF.

The chain combines TRBV2 with TRBJ2-7; 8 bases align to TRBD2. The CDR3 consists of 15 residues. V lost 7 bases to trimming and J lost 3 bases; unmatched junction nucleotides: 11. Germline CDR1 is SNHLY and CDR2 is FYNNEI. CDR3 sequence reads: CASKGSGTRLYEQYF. For the CDR3, the DNA is TGTGCCAGCAAAGGCTCCGGGACTAGACTCTACGAGCAGTACTTC.

The J gene is TRBJ2-1, the V gene TRBV7-8, with 8 bases aligning to TRBD2. Germline V gene sequence: CDR1 SGHVS, CDR2 FQNEAQ. The V gene end was trimmed by 8 bases and the J gene end by 6 bases; junction bases not matched to a gene: 3. There are 12 residues in the CDR3. The DNA of the CDR3 is TGTGCCAGCTGGACTAGCCCCAATGAGCAGTTCTTC. This translates into CASWTSPNEQFF.

This clone is a singleton in its sample. The V call is TRBV6-1, the J call TRBJ1-2; possible D gene TRBD1, 5 bases. The CDR3 extends over 14 amino acids. The V end lost 1 base, the J end lost 4 bases, and 10 bases lay between the germline ends. Germline V lookup: CDR1 MNHNS, CDR2 SASEGT. DNA of the CDR3: TGTGCCAGCAGTGAAGTTCGGGGGGTCTATGGCTACACCTTC. Translation: CASSEVRGVYGYTF.

The rearrangement links TRBV7-9 to TRBJ1-5; D is undetermined. The V gene lost 7 bases and the J gene lost 4 bases, with 8 bases spanning the gap. The CDR3 has 12 amino acids. Germline CDR1 reads SEHNR; CDR2 reads FQNEAQ (reference sequence). The CDR3: CASTGGNQPQHF. The CDR3 bases are TGTGCCAGCACCGGAGGGAATCAGCCCCAGCATTTT. Using reference TRBV7-9 and TRBJ1-5 for the parts outside the CDR3, the full variable domain is DTGVSQNPRHKITKRGQNVTFRCDPISEHNRLYWYRQTLGQGPEFLTYFQNEAQLEKSRLLSDRFSAERPKGSFSTLEIQRTEQGDSAMYLCASTGGNQPQHFGDGTRLSIL.

The rearrangement uses TRBV28 and TRBJ2-7, with 14 positions matching TRBD2. Germline trimming cut 6 bases from V and 5 bases from J; bases unmatched to any gene: 6. This CDR3 has 15 residues. CDR1 MDHEN and CDR2 SYDVKM come from the germline V gene. CDR3 nucleotides: TGTGCCAGCAGCTGGACTAGCGGGAGGTTCCACGAGCAGTACTTC. The encoded protein is CASSWTSGRFHEQYF.

The chain links TRBV30 to TRBJ2-3; 7 bases are a match to TRBD2. The length of the CDR3 is 16 residues. In germline, CDR1 is GTSNPN, CDR2 SVGIG (reference sequence). V dropped 0 bases and J dropped 2; count of bases not matched to a gene: 8. For the CDR3, the DNA is TGTGCCTGGAGTGTTTTGGCTAGCGGACTCACAGATACGCAGTATTTT. Protein: CAWSVLASGLTDTQYF.